Below, 17 T cell receptor beta chains from the same sample are listed, as sequenced in a study of identical twins. TCRdb re-called the 5' RACE reads through MiXCR, storing one row per CDR3 protein. This table holds about 530,000 distinct CDR3 sequences, roughly 15% found once. The data also belong to a second study, concerning yellow fever vaccine responses in identical twins.

The material sequenced was CD4+ T cells sorted from blood. The receptors come from a young woman in good health.

The chain carries TRBV3-1 and TRBJ2-1; 15 bases match TRBD2. Germline V gene sequence: CDR1 LGHDT, CDR2 YNNKEL (reference sequence). This CDR3 has 18 amino acids. With 4 bases clipped from V and 4 bases from J, the junction kept 8 bases outside the gene matches. The CDR3 loop reads CASSPSPGLAGGYNEQFF. In DNA, the CDR3 is TGTGCCAGCAGCCCCTCTCCGGGACTAGCGGGAGGATACAATGAGCAGTTCTTC.

The sample holds a few counts of this clonotype. The V gene is TRBV12-3 or TRBV12-4, the J gene TRBJ2-2; TRBD1 matches 7 bases. The V gene end was trimmed by 2 bases and the J gene end by 1 base; junction bases not matched to a gene: 4. The CDR3 totals 16 residues. CDR3 nucleotides: TGTGCCAGCAGTTTAAGGGGACAGATGAACACCGGGGAGCTGTTTTTT. Translated: CASSLRGQMNTGELFF.

This clonotype occurred a few times. The CDR3 loop reads CASSVAAGGMDTQYF. The CDR3 region has the DNA TGTGCCAGCAGCGTAGCAGCGGGAGGTATGGATACGCAGTATTTT. The chain carries TRBV9 and TRBJ2-3; TRBD2 agrees at 9 bases. Germline CDR1 reads SGDLS; CDR2 reads YYNGEE. This CDR3 has 15 amino acids. Trimming removed 0 bases from V and 6 bases from J; junction bases left unmatched: 5.

This clonotype has only a few counts. V is TRBV10-3 and J is TRBJ2-6; 8 bases map to TRBD1. The germline CDR1 and CDR2 sequences are ENHRY and SYGVKD. J lost 0 bases, V lost 6 bases, and 4 bases had no gene match. The CDR3 is made up of 16 amino acids. CDR3 nucleotides: TGTGCCATCAGAGACAGGGGTGGCTCTGGGGCCAACGTCCTGACTTTC. As protein: CAIRDRGGSGANVLTF.

The rearrangement uses TRBV15 and TRBJ2-5; perhaps TRBD2 as D (5 bases). With 0 bases removed from V and 2 bases from J, the gap between germline ends came to 10 bases. The CDR3 is 15 amino acids. CDR1 and CDR2 from the germline V gene are LNHNV and YYDKDF (reference sequence). CDR3 loop: CATSRDPRVQETQYF. DNA for the CDR3: TGTGCCACCAGCAGAGACCCGAGGGTTCAAGAGACCCAGTACTTC.

This chain links TRBV2 with TRBJ2-1; the D gene is possibly TRBD2 (6 bases). V was trimmed by 7 bases and J by 0 bases, leaving 10 bases between them. The CDR3 totals 14 residues. CDR1 is SNHLY, CDR2 FYNNEI, per germline. The CDR3 region has the DNA TGTGCCAGCATTCGGGAGAGCTCCTACAATGAGCAGTTCTTC. Its protein product is CASIRESSYNEQFF. The full variable domain, in which reference TRBV2 and TRBJ2-1 provide the parts outside the CDR3, is EPEVTQTPSHQVTQMGQEVILRCVPISNHLYFYWYRQILGQKVEFLVSFYNNEISEKSEIFDDQFSVERPDGSNFTLKIRSTKLEDSAMYFCASIRESSYNEQFFGPGTRLTVL.

This clonotype was recorded many times. This rearrangement joins TRBV14 to TRBJ2-1; the D gene is possibly TRBD1 (5 bases). V was shortened by 1 base and J by 7 bases, with 8 bases between the two germline ends. Germline loops: CDR1 SGHDN, CDR2 FVKESK. There are 13 residues in the CDR3. For the CDR3, the DNA is TGTGCCAGCAGCCAAGGACAGATTAATGAGCAGTTCTTC. As protein: CASSQGQINEQFF.

There are many counts of this clonotype. The chain recombines TRBV29-1 with TRBJ2-1; 7 nucleotides line up with TRBD1. The J segment lost 6 bases and the V segment lost 6 bases, leaving 8 bases of the junction unmatched. The germline gives CDR1 SQVTM, CDR2 ANQGSEA. The CDR3 covers 13 residues. CDR3 in DNA: TGCAGCGTCAAGACAGGGACAGTCAATGAGCAGTTCTTC. This encodes CSVKTGTVNEQFF.

V and J are TRBV11-2 and TRBJ1-2, with D possibly TRBD1 on 5 matching bases. Germline-derived CDR1 and CDR2 are SGHAT and FQNNGV. The CDR3 has 15 amino acids. Trimming removed 7 bases at V and 4 bases at J, with 19 bases between. CDR3 residues: CASTVPGATIYGYTF. CDR3 bases: TGTGCCAGCACTGTCCCCGGGGCGACAATCTATGGCTACACCTTC.

J is TRBJ2-2 and V is TRBV12-3 or TRBV12-4; possibly TRBD1 or TRBD2 for D (6 bases each). Trimming left V 7 bases short and J 6 bases short, with 12 bases between. The CDR3 is 13 residues long. The CDR3 nucleotides are TGTGCCAGCACAAGGGGGGCCGCCGGGGAGCTGTTTTTT. Protein product: CASTRGAAGELFF.

This chain uses TRBV4-1 with TRBJ2-2; 9 bases line up with TRBD1. Germline V CDR1 and CDR2: MGHRA, YSYEKL. The CDR3 runs to 16 residues. With V trimmed by 1 base and J by 5 bases, 5 bases remained unmatched. For the CDR3, the DNA is TGCGCCAGCAGCCAAGTGGGACAGGGCAGTACCGGGGAGCTGTTTTTT. Its translation: CASSQVGQGSTGELFF.

The chain is built from TRBV5-1 and TRBJ2-1; D perhaps matches TRBD2 (6 bases). V was shortened by 3 bases and J by 9 bases, with 19 bases between the two germline ends. The CDR3 covers 15 residues. CDR1 and CDR2 from the germline V gene are SGHRS and YFSETQ. Here the CDR3 DNA reads TGCGCCAGCAGCTCCGGGGATAGGGACGGGGGTGAGCAGTTCTTC. This codes for CASSSGDRDGGEQFF.

This chain uses TRBV25-1 with TRBJ1-3; D gene ambiguous. The CDR3 has 13 residues. The germline V gene encodes CDR1 MGHDK and CDR2 SYGVNS. With 7 bases removed from V and 0 bases from J, the gap between germline ends came to 7 bases. The CDR3 DNA sequence: TGTGCCAGCACTGGGAGCTCTGGAAACACCATATATTTT. Its translation is CASTGSSGNTIYF.

The chain employs TRBV28 and TRBJ2-5; TRBD2 might be the D (6 bases). V dropped 4 bases and J dropped 7 bases, with 13 bases sitting between them. The germline gives CDR1 MDHEN, CDR2 SYDVKM. The CDR3 sequence is 13 residues long. CDR3 sequence: CASSSGGRVTQYF. In nucleotides, the CDR3 is TGTGCCAGCAGTTCCGGGGGAAGAGTGACCCAGTACTTC.

The rearrangement links TRBV20-1 to TRBJ2-5, with 8 positions matching TRBD2. Germline V gene sequence: CDR1 DFQATT, CDR2 SNEGSKA (reference sequence). The V and J ends lost 3 bases and 5 bases, in that order; junction bases with no gene match: 5. The CDR3 runs to 13 residues. The CDR3 bases are TGCAGTGCTAGCCGGGAGGGCCGCGAGACCCAGTACTTC. Translating it yields CSASREGRETQYF.

This clonotype showed up many times. The chain uses TRBV12-3 or TRBV12-4 and TRBJ2-7; 9 bases map to TRBD1. V lost 6 bases and J lost 3; bases outside the gene matches: 6. The CDR3 spans 14 residues. The CDR3 DNA follows: TGTGCCAGCAGGTCGGGGACAGGGAACTACGAGCAGTACTTC. Its translation: CASRSGTGNYEQYF.

This clonotype was counted between two and nine times. The V call is TRBV6-1, the J call TRBJ2-6; D call uncertain. CDR3 length: 15 residues. The V gene's germline CDR1 is MNHNS and CDR2 SASEGT. Trimming removed 7 bases at V and 0 bases at J, with 10 bases between. Here the CDR3 reads CASILGGSGANVLTF. The CDR3 region has the DNA TGTGCCAGCATATTAGGTGGCTCTGGGGCCAACGTCCTGACTTTC.